This entry is about one T cell receptor beta chain. This sample is drawn from a study of blood T cell repertoires in COVID-19. Looking at the study overall: The samples span acute and convalescent COVID-19 from the United States, Italy and Spain. Sources were T cells, B-cell-depleted T cells, or PBMCs; the material itself was cDNA or gDNA.

Under the authors' procedure: Reference gene primers were amplified, and this amplification served to estimate nucleated cell counts. Libraries were prepared by immunoSEQ multiplex PCR; TCRdb keeps only in-frame clonotypes and omits some of them. That table supplies the V and J calls and clone size; D and trimming were determined from the DNA. Here the sample spans about 190,000 clones, 90% being singletons. Sequenced: peripheral blood. This TCR was sampled from a man in his forties or fifties with acute or convalescent COVID-19.

The CDR3 DNA is TGTGCCAGCACAGATCTAGCGAACACAGATACGCAGTATTTT. Translated: CASTDLANTDTQYF. The gene calls are TRBV9 and TRBJ2-3; perhaps TRBD2 as D (6 bases). Germline lookup yields CDR1 SGDLS and CDR2 YYNGEE. The V and J ends lost 6 bases and 2 bases respectively, with 13 bases between them. The CDR3 extends over 14 amino acids. The full variable domain, its missing parts supplied by reference TRBV9 and TRBJ2-3, is DSGVTQTPKHLITATGQRVTLRCSPRSGDLSVYWYQQSLDQGLQFLIQYYNGEERAKGNILERFSAQQFPDLHSELNLSSLELGDSALYFCASTDLANTDTQYFGPGTRLTVL.